The rows below give T cell receptor beta chains drawn from one sample of a study of Ad26.COV2.S vaccination and SARS-CoV-2 variants. TCRdb keeps only in-frame clones here, not all; method: immunoSEQ multiplex PCR. Of over 100,000 clones in the sample, around 81% were seen once. The starting material was peripheral blood, obtained after recovery from COVID-19. All receptors derive from a human donor who had recovered from COVID-19. CDR3s leave out the opening cysteine and the closing phenylalanine or tryptophan. Each record gives: clone size, CDR3 length, V gene, CDR3 protein. Clone size is not always given. Where it is, it says once, few, many or a class for expanded clones.

abundance: .; len: 10; v_gene: TRBV28; CDR3aa: ASSFRGYGYT
abundance: .; len: 9; v_gene: TRBV3-1/TRBV3-2; CDR3aa: ASSRGEEQY
abundance: .; len: 14; v_gene: TRBV4-3; CDR3aa: ASSHDGQRSGNTIY
abundance: .; len: 12; v_gene: TRBV3-1/TRBV3-2; CDR3aa: ASSQRGGVETQY
abundance: .; len: 14; v_gene: TRBV5-1; CDR3aa: ASTVGAGTMNTEAF
abundance: .; len: 13; v_gene: TRBV3-1/TRBV3-2; CDR3aa: ASSQEQGATGELF
abundance: .; len: 13; v_gene: TRBV27; CDR3aa: ASSPLAGAPNEQF
abundance: .; len: 13; v_gene: TRBV5-1; CDR3aa: ASSPQTGQQETQY
abundance: medium-sized; len: 13; v_gene: TRBV19; CDR3aa: ASSTFAGTRSRLY
abundance: .; len: 12; v_gene: TRBV19; CDR3aa: ASNFGTAAYEQY
abundance: .; len: 14; v_gene: TRBV5-5; CDR3aa: ASSLEMSLFTDTQY
abundance: .; len: 15; v_gene: TRBV7-6; CDR3aa: ASSLGEGQGGNNEQF
abundance: .; len: 13; v_gene: TRBV28; CDR3aa: ASSYTAPNTGELF
abundance: few; len: 12; v_gene: TRBV2; CDR3aa: ASSEGLAGYEQY
abundance: .; len: 16; v_gene: TRBV28; CDR3aa: ASSFGSSVGPRPGELF
abundance: .; len: 11; v_gene: TRBV6-6; CDR3aa: ASSYQGDDTQY
abundance: .; len: 12; v_gene: TRBV5-1; CDR3aa: ASSLGDSTDTQY
abundance: .; len: 12; v_gene: TRBV6-5; CDR3aa: ASSYEQGVGELF
abundance: .; len: 17; v_gene: TRBV6-2/TRBV6-3; CDR3aa: ASSYPGTSGGARPDTQY
abundance: few; len: 15; v_gene: TRBV5-6; CDR3aa: ASSTYTGTGFNNEQF
abundance: .; len: 13; v_gene: TRBV3-1/TRBV3-2; CDR3aa: ASSQASGSGNTIY
abundance: .; len: 13; v_gene: TRBV27; CDR3aa: ASGLGGFGTQLQY
abundance: .; len: 12; v_gene: TRBV30; CDR3aa: AWSVVGFNQPQH
abundance: once; len: 13; v_gene: TRBV28; CDR3aa: ASLPSNRDNYGYT
abundance: once; len: 15; v_gene: TRBV11-2; CDR3aa: ASSLVFGGGVADTQY
abundance: .; len: 13; v_gene: TRBV18; CDR3aa: ASSPPGFGNTEAF
abundance: .; len: 11; v_gene: TRBV25-1; CDR3aa: ARPGQGPYEQY
abundance: .; len: 11; v_gene: TRBV7-3; CDR3aa: ASSLSREGEQY
abundance: once; len: 14; v_gene: TRBV28; CDR3aa: ASSPNLRQGGNIQY
abundance: .; len: 11; v_gene: TRBV7-3; CDR3aa: ASSGTGRDTQY
abundance: .; len: 13; v_gene: TRBV28; CDR3aa: ASSLKDRLNTEAF
abundance: .; len: 11; v_gene: TRBV9; CDR3aa: ASSNLGTGELF
abundance: few; len: 13; v_gene: TRBV5-1; CDR3aa: ASSPTTGSYEKLF
abundance: .; len: 12; v_gene: TRBV3-1/TRBV3-2; CDR3aa: ASSQTLGEDTQY
abundance: .; len: 12; v_gene: TRBV5-6; CDR3aa: ASSLVSAGHEQF
abundance: .; len: 11; v_gene: TRBV3-1/TRBV3-2; CDR3aa: ASSHEGEETQY
abundance: once; len: 11; v_gene: TRBV6-6; CDR3aa: ASSDQQGNTIY
abundance: .; len: 12; v_gene: TRBV19; CDR3aa: ASSKATGKTEAF
abundance: .; len: 14; v_gene: TRBV19; CDR3aa: ASSVREGADNSPLH
abundance: .; len: 11; v_gene: TRBV6-5; CDR3aa: ASIVDRGGEQF
abundance: .; len: 10; v_gene: TRBV12-3/TRBV12-4; CDR3aa: ASSRGHPEAF
abundance: few; len: 12; v_gene: TRBV5-1; CDR3aa: ASRFRGMNTEAF
abundance: few; len: 15; v_gene: TRBV2; CDR3aa: ASSEAWTGIDTGELF
abundance: .; len: 12; v_gene: TRBV7-6; CDR3aa: ASSSSSGDTEAF
abundance: .; len: 12; v_gene: TRBV4-3; CDR3aa: ASSSRTGEGGYT
abundance: .; len: 14; v_gene: TRBV6-5; CDR3aa: ASSYSRDRAGNEQF
abundance: .; len: 13; v_gene: TRBV11-2; CDR3aa: ASSLRSGSSTREY
abundance: .; len: 13; v_gene: TRBV29-1; CDR3aa: SVDKSDRDLYGYT
abundance: once; len: 13; v_gene: TRBV5-4; CDR3aa: ASSLGALYSGELF
abundance: once; len: 13; v_gene: TRBV7-2; CDR3aa: ASRRQGQTNEKLF
abundance: .; len: 13; v_gene: TRBV2; CDR3aa: ASRDRGTLNTEAF